This T cell receptor beta chain was sequenced during a study of T cells in Graves' hyperthyroidism and ophthalmopathy. Study context: Peripheral blood draws took place at initial diagnosis, ahead of any treatment. General observations from the study: Appearing also in blood were most of the thyroid clonotypes expanded above 0.001.

The TCR beta CDR3 regions underwent amplification using RNA transcripts as the source. HTBI primers were employed in a first-round RT-PCR of the TCR CDR3. TCRdb re-called the multiplex PCR reads through MiXCR, storing one row per CDR3 protein. This sample yields fewer than 350,000 distinct CDR3 sequences, of which nearly 15% are seen a single time; 30% to 35% belongs to the top ten. This clonotype came up a few times. Its antigen remains unidentified. Diagnostic assessment was based on clinical symptoms, serum thyroxine and TRAb, thyroid ultrasound and orbital computed tomography. The CDR3 has 13 amino acids. CDR1 is MDHEN, CDR2 SYDVKM, per germline. Trimming pared 5 bases from V and 7 bases from J, leaving 14 bases between.

This TCR was recovered from a woman aged 45-65 years with Graves' hyperthyroidism that later progressed to Graves' ophthalmopathy. Sequencing was performed on blood. This chain links TRBV28 with TRBJ1-1, with D possibly matching TRBD1 (5 bases). CDR3 nucleotide sequence: TGTGCCAGCAGTGTGGAGTGCAGGGATGAAGCTTTCTTT. It encodes CASSVECRDEAFF.